This T cell receptor beta chain was sequenced in a study of blood T cells in healthy people across ages. Germline lookup yields CDR1 MNHEY and CDR2 SVGEGT. With V trimmed by 6 bases and J by 5 bases, 13 bases remained unmatched. This CDR3 contains 16 residues. There are a few counts of this clonotype. Antigen specificity is unknown. They isolated at least 6 million PBMCs from each sample. Study-level points and caveats: Diversity was higher, and naive CD4+ cells more numerous, in long-lived donors than in aged donors. Observed TCR beta diversity showed a strong correlation with the percentage of naive T cells as measured by flow cytometry.

A second PCR of 7 to 11 cycles used a sample-barcoded 5' primer and a J-beta primer mix. TCRdb independently ran MiXCR on the 5' RACE reads; one entry per CDR3 protein. The repertoire holds roughly 640,000 distinct CDR3 sequences, with less than 35% as singletons. The V gene is TRBV6-2 or TRBV6-3, the J gene TRBJ2-3, with 8 bases aligning to TRBD2. The TCR was taken from a woman aged 80 or older in good health. Specimen: blood. CDR3 in amino acids: CASRVTRTSREDTQYF. The DNA for the CDR3 is TGTGCCAGCAGAGTCACGAGGACTAGCCGAGAAGATACGCAGTATTTT.